What follows are 3 T cell receptor beta chains derived from one specimen sequenced in a study of CD4 T cells in relation to SARS-CoV-2 and coronaviruses. The antigens these receptors bind are not known. Before the COVID-19 pandemic, during about 2010-2018, CD4+ T cells were taken from unexposed donors. After about ten days of culture, CD4+ T cells were isolated. Data came from immunoSEQ multiplex PCR; TCRdb stores just in-frame clones and leaves some out. Of 20,000 to 25,000 clones in the sample, 74% are singletons; the top ten hold 9.5% to 15%. The specimen sequenced was CD4+ T cells from PBMCs, cultured in vitro. The receptors derive from a human donor in good health.

The chain has TRBV19 and TRBJ1-5, with D possibly TRBD1 on 6 matching bases. CDR1 and CDR2 from the germline V gene are LNHDA and SQIVND (reference sequence). V was cut by 1 base and J by 0 bases, with 13 bases left in between. The CDR3 is 17 amino acids. In DNA form, the CDR3 reads TGTGCCAGTAGTATAGGAGGGACATTTTATAGCAATCAGCCCCAGCATTTT. Translating it yields CASSIGGTFYSNQPQHF. Combining the CDR3 with reference TRBV19 and TRBJ1-5 gives the whole variable domain DGGITQSPKYLFRKEGQNVTLSCEQNLNHDAMYWYRQDPGQGLRLIYYSQIVNDFQKGDIAEGYSVSREKKESFPLTVTSAQKNPTAFYLCASSIGGTFYSNQPQHFGDGTRLSIL.

The chain couples TRBV23-1 to TRBJ2-7; TRBD1 or TRBD2 may be the D gene (5 bases each). TRBV23-1 has ORF status, its function being uncertain. This CDR3 has 15 amino acids. V was pared by 2 bases and J by 7 bases, with 18 bases between. As DNA, the CDR3 is TGCGCCAGCAGTCAAGCTTCAGGGCTCCGAGGGGAGCAGTACTTC. Translated, it gives CASSQASGLRGEQYF.

The chain combines TRBV3-1 (or the pseudogene TRBV3-2) with TRBJ2-1; maybe TRBD2 (6 bases). The V gene lost 0 bases and the J gene lost 14 bases, with 17 bases spanning the gap. CDR1 LGHDT and CDR2 YNNKEL come from the germline V gene (reference sequence). The CDR3 covers 14 residues. The DNA of the CDR3 is TGTGCCAGCAGCCAAGAGGCAGGCTCGGCGGGGAAGTTCTTC. This sequence encodes CASSQEAGSAGKFF.